This TCR beta chain was recorded in a study of chemoradiotherapy in HPV16-positive cancers. Notes on the study in general: The functional HPV-specific definition rests on just two HPV16-positive patients. Candidate HPV-specific clones and E7-related TCR motifs grew in tumor during treatment.

This CDR3 has 14 amino acids. Germline V CDR1 and CDR2: MNHEY, SVGAGI. V was cut by 5 bases and J by 6 bases, with 13 bases left in between. Comments on this clone: Its antigen is still unknown.

TCRdb keeps only in-frame clones here, not all; method: immunoSEQ multiplex PCR. The sample lists approximately 17,000 clones; about nine tenths were seen once. The source of this sequence is a human donor with HPV-associated anogenital cancer. The sequences come from blood, collected from a patient who underwent chemoradiotherapy. The chain recombines TRBV6-5 with TRBJ1-4; no clear D. CDR3 bases: TGTGCCAGCAGTATTTCGGGGTCGGATGAAAAACTGTTTTTT. It codes for CASSISGSDEKLFF.